This TCR beta chain emerged from a study of T cell responses to AZD1222 COVID-19 vaccine. Study-level points and caveats: At 160-218 and 743-854, vaccine-associated CD4 TCRs were dominant, and they spanned spike. Clonal diversity was possibly underestimated, and white British individuals and females predominated among donors. Baseline seropositives among AZD1222 recipients totaled only five to seven.

Worth noting for this clone: Its specificity is not known.

Pooling of second doses given at about 4 or about 12 weeks was done. The table came from immunoSEQ multiplex PCR; TCRdb's copy has only in-frame clones and leaves some out. This table has some 88,000 clones, approximately 90% appearing once. The V gene's germline CDR1 is MNHEY and CDR2 SVGAGI. Trimming removed 5 bases at V and 1 base at J, with 8 bases between. This CDR3 region has 13 residues. V usage is TRBV6-5 and J usage is TRBJ1-1; D is ambiguous. This specimen was peripheral blood, taken 28 days after the second AZD1222 dose. This receptor was identified in an adult who received the AZD1222 COVID-19 vaccine. The DNA for the CDR3 is TGTGCCAGCAGTAGATTGGAGAACACTGAAGCTTTCTTT. As protein: CASSRLENTEAFF.